A single sample gave rise to the 32 T cell receptor beta chains below, sequenced in a study of cytomegalovirus exposure and HLA in healthy donors. Produced via immunoSEQ multiplex PCR; TCRdb's table is partial and in-frame only. This sample carries approximately 120,000 clones, around 94% of them seen once, and the ten largest clones take roughly 1.2%. Sample: PBMCs. These receptors all stem from a woman younger than 30 in good health and CMV-seronegative.

V is TRBV9 and J is TRBJ2-7; 8 positions agree with TRBD2. This CDR3 spans 15 amino acids. CDR1 and CDR2 (germline): SGDLS, YYNGEE. V lost 4 bases, J lost 2 bases, and 8 bases stayed unmatched. CDR3 DNA sequence: TGTGCCAGCAGCCCGGGGCGGGAGGACCCCTACGAGCAGTACTTC. Its protein product is CASSPGREDPYEQYF.

The chain couples TRBV6-5 to TRBJ2-5; 8 nucleotides agree with TRBD2. This CDR3 has 15 residues. V lost 5 bases, J lost 1 base, and 6 bases stayed unmatched. The V gene's germline CDR1 is MNHEY and CDR2 SVGAGI. The CDR3 region is CASSPGLVAQETQYF. The CDR3, as DNA: TGTGCCAGCAGTCCGGGACTAGTGGCCCAAGAGACCCAGTACTTC.

The V gene is TRBV5-1, the J gene TRBJ2-2; 11 bases agree with TRBD2. Germline V lookup: CDR1 SGHRS, CDR2 YFSETQ. CDR3 length: 16 residues. V shed 0 bases, J shed 4 bases, and the junction held 2 bases outside the gene matches. CDR3 in amino acids: CASSLVAGGFTGELFF. Written as DNA, the CDR3 is TGCGCCAGCAGCTTGGTAGCGGGAGGGTTCACCGGGGAGCTGTTTTTT.

The chain has TRBV7-9 and TRBJ1-1; 10 bases agree with TRBD1. From germline, CDR1 is SEHNR and CDR2 FQNEAQ (reference sequence). The CDR3 length is 15 residues. The V and J ends lost 0 bases and 8 bases, in that order; junction bases with no gene match: 6. CDR3 region: CASSLARTGGNEAFF. The CDR3 DNA sequence: TGTGCCAGCAGCTTAGCACGGACAGGGGGGAACGAAGCTTTCTTT.

The chain couples TRBV30 to TRBJ1-1; maybe TRBD1 (5 bases). V gave up 2 bases and J gave up 4 bases, with 14 bases separating them. This CDR3 comprises 14 residues. The V gene's germline CDR1 is GTSNPN and CDR2 SVGIG (reference sequence). CDR3 sequence: CAWSPKGAATEAFF. CDR3 bases: TGTGCCTGGAGTCCGAAAGGGGCAGCCACTGAAGCTTTCTTT.

This chain joins TRBV9 and TRBJ2-6, with a weak D call TRBD1 (6 bases). The CDR3 consists of 17 residues. V was trimmed by 3 bases and J by 2 bases, leaving 15 bases between them. Germline assignment: CDR1 SGDLS and CDR2 YYNGEE. The CDR3 bases are TGTGCCAGCAGCGAAAGCCTTAAGGGGGCTGGGGCCAACGTCCTGACTTTC. Residues: CASSESLKGAGANVLTF.

The V call is TRBV27, the J call TRBJ1-2; 9 bases fit TRBD1. The CDR3 loop spans 15 amino acids. Per germline, CDR1 MNHEY and CDR2 SMNVEV (reference sequence). V lost 0 bases to trimming and J lost 6 bases; unmatched junction nucleotides: 5. The CDR3 loop reads CASSLSGTGLNGYTF. The CDR3 DNA is TGTGCCAGCAGTTTATCAGGGACAGGGCTCAATGGCTACACCTTC.

This chain uses TRBV7-9 with TRBJ2-7; 8 nucleotides align to TRBD2. CDR1 and CDR2 (germline): SEHNR, FQNEAQ (reference sequence). This CDR3 is built from 16 residues. After removal of 5 bases from V and 0 bases from J, the junction contained 9 bases not matched to a gene. The CDR3 DNA reads TGTGCCAGCAGCCGCGGGAGGACCGGGAGCTCCTACGAGCAGTACTTC. Translation: CASSRGRTGSSYEQYF.

The V gene is TRBV2, the J gene TRBJ2-1; perhaps TRBD2 as D (7 bases). V was shortened by 4 bases and J by 2 bases, with 12 bases between the two germline ends. The CDR3 consists of 15 residues. CDR1 is SNHLY, CDR2 FYNNEI, per germline. The CDR3 DNA reads TGTGCCAGCAGTGGAGGGGGGGCGGCCTACAATGAGCAGTTCTTC. Translating gives CASSGGGAAYNEQFF.

V gene TRBV19 combines with J gene TRBJ2-1; D is uncertain. The germline CDR1 and CDR2 sequences are LNHDA and SQIVND (reference sequence). The CDR3 sequence is 12 residues long. The germline V and J ends were trimmed by 6 bases and 8 bases, with 11 bases remaining between them. The CDR3 coding sequence is TGTGCCAGTAGCATTCAGGAAGATGAGCAGTTCTTC. Translated, it gives CASSIQEDEQFF.

This chain uses TRBV2 with TRBJ2-5; no clear D gene. The V and J ends lost 0 bases and 5 bases respectively, with 4 bases between them. The length of the CDR3 is 12 residues. Per the germline V gene, CDR1 is SNHLY and CDR2 is FYNNEI. CDR3 loop: CASSEARETQYF. CDR3 DNA sequence: TGTGCCAGCAGTGAAGCTCGGGAGACCCAGTACTTC.

The V gene is TRBV27, the J gene TRBJ2-5, with TRBD1 matching 9 bases. The CDR3 runs 15 residues. Trimming removed 4 bases from V and 5 bases from J; junction bases left unmatched: 8. In germline, CDR1 is MNHEY, CDR2 SMNVEV (reference sequence). The CDR3 loop reads CASSSDTGGWETQYF. The CDR3 DNA follows: TGTGCCAGCAGTTCGGATACAGGGGGCTGGGAGACCCAGTACTTC.

The V and J genes are TRBV19 and TRBJ1-2, with D possibly being TRBD1 (6 bases). There are 15 residues in the CDR3. Deletions cut 4 bases from V and 7 bases from J, with 19 bases between. Looked up from germline, CDR1 is LNHDA and CDR2 is SQIVND (reference sequence). The CDR3 reads CASSSRPGEWAGYTF. The CDR3 nucleotides are TGTGCCAGTAGTAGTCGGCCAGGGGAGTGGGCTGGCTACACCTTC.

This rearrangement joins TRBV27 to TRBJ1-3; perhaps TRBD1 as D (6 bases). The CDR3 consists of 16 residues. Germline values: CDR1 MNHEY, CDR2 SMNVEV (reference sequence). Trimming left V 4 bases short and J 2 bases short, with 15 bases between. Written as DNA, the CDR3 is TGTGCCAGCAGTTCATCTATTTACAGGGCTGGAAACACCATATATTTT. It is translated as CASSSSIYRAGNTIYF.

The chain carries TRBV28 and TRBJ2-7; TRBD1 agrees at 8 bases. CDR3 length: 14 residues. Unmatched junction bases numbered 6, after V lost 4 bases and J lost 4 bases. The germline V gene encodes CDR1 MDHEN and CDR2 SYDVKM. The CDR3 reads CASSSGQGSYEQYF. CDR3 bases: TGTGCCAGCAGTTCTGGACAGGGTAGTTACGAGCAGTACTTC.

CDR3 protein: CASKWGGMNTEAFF. CDR3 nucleotide sequence: TGTGCCAGCAAGTGGGGGGGGATGAACACTGAAGCTTTCTTT. The rearrangement links TRBV6-1 to TRBJ1-1, with a weak D call TRBD1 (5 bases). The CDR3 covers 14 residues. The germline V gene encodes CDR1 MNHNS and CDR2 SASEGT. The V and J ends lost 7 bases and 0 bases respectively, with 12 bases between them.

A single count supports this clone. The chain links TRBV4-2 to TRBJ1-5; TRBD1 is a possible D gene (5 bases). This CDR3 region has 17 residues. V lost 1 base and J 3 bases, leaving 16 bases between the germline ends. The germline V gene encodes CDR1 LGHNA and CDR2 YNFKEQ. The CDR3, as DNA: TGTGCCAGCAGCCAAGCCCTCAGCTCGGGACTCAATCAGCCCCAGCATTTT. Residues: CASSQALSSGLNQPQHF.

The chain joins TRBV14 to TRBJ2-1; the match to TRBD2 covers 10 bases. The CDR3 runs to 15 residues. Trimming took 4 bases from V and 12 from J; bases not matched to a gene: 12. CDR1 SGHDN and CDR2 FVKESK come from the germline V gene. The chain's CDR3 is CASSLKTSGLQPQFF. The CDR3 DNA sequence: TGTGCCAGCAGCCTCAAGACTAGCGGGCTTCAACCGCAGTTCTTC. The full variable domain, completed using reference TRBV14 and TRBJ2-1, is EAGVTQFPSHSVIEKGQTVTLRCDPISGHDNLYWYRRVMGKEIKFLLHFVKESKQDESGMPNNRFLAERTGGTYSTLKVQPAELEDSGVYFCASSLKTSGLQPQFFGPGTRLTVL.

The chain employs TRBV28 and TRBJ2-1, with 14 bases fitting TRBD2. This CDR3 has 18 amino acids. The trim removed 8 bases at V and 2 bases at J, leaving 11 bases unmatched. The germline CDR1 and CDR2 sequences are MDHEN and SYDVKM. The CDR3 here is CASSPAGLAGVAYNEQFF. DNA for the CDR3: TGTGCCAGCTCCCCGGCGGGACTAGCGGGAGTCGCCTACAATGAGCAGTTCTTC.

The genes are TRBV7-6 and TRBJ2-3, with D maybe TRBD1 (6 bases). From germline, CDR1 is SGHVS and CDR2 FNYEAQ. The CDR3 contains 15 residues. The V and J ends lost 2 bases and 1 base respectively, with 10 bases between them. CDR3 amino acids: CASSLQGLRTDTQYF. The CDR3 coding sequence is TGTGCCAGCAGCTTACAGGGGCTCCGCACAGATACGCAGTATTTT.

This clone was observed a few times. This rearrangement joins TRBV4-1 to TRBJ2-1; 7 bases agree with TRBD2. From germline, CDR1 is MGHRA and CDR2 YSYEKL. V was clipped by 0 bases and J by 4 bases; unmatched bases: 9. This CDR3 region has 17 residues. CDR3 nucleotide sequence: TGCGCCAGCAGCCAAGATCAGGCGGGAGTGAAGTACAATGAGCAGTTCTTC. This gives the protein CASSQDQAGVKYNEQFF.

V is TRBV7-7 and J is TRBJ2-1, with D tentatively TRBD1 (5 bases). The CDR3 has 13 amino acids. Trimming pared 1 base from V and 6 bases from J, leaving 7 bases between. Germline values: CDR1 SSHAT, CDR2 FNYEAQ (reference sequence). CDR3 sequence reads: CASSLGQSNEQFF. The CDR3 nucleotides read TGTGCCAGCAGCTTAGGACAGTCCAATGAGCAGTTCTTC.

This chain connects TRBV6-1 to TRBJ1-5, with D perhaps matching TRBD1 (5 bases). Trimming stripped 2 bases from V and 6 bases from J, with 8 bases between. Germline lookup yields CDR1 MNHNS and CDR2 SASEGT. The CDR3 sequence is 13 residues long. CDR3 sequence (DNA): TGTGCCAGCAGTGAATTCGGGGGTCAGCCCCAGCATTTT. Protein sequence: CASSEFGGQPQHF.

This sequence joins TRBV7-9 and TRBJ2-2, with 8 nucleotides matching TRBD1. Per germline, CDR1 SEHNR and CDR2 FQNEAQ (reference sequence). The V gene end was trimmed by 4 bases and the J gene end by 3 bases; junction bases not matched to a gene: 7. CDR3 size: 16 residues. CDR3 DNA sequence: TGTGCCAGCAGCTCCGGACAGGGTGGGGACACCGGGGAGCTGTTTTTT. Protein product: CASSSGQGGDTGELFF.

The chain is built from TRBV7-9 and TRBJ1-1; no definite D call. Germline CDR1 and CDR2: SEHNR and FQNEAQ (reference sequence). Trimming took off 3 bases at V and 6 bases at J, with 5 bases between the two ends. CDR3 length equals 11 residues. The CDR3 region has the DNA TGTGCCAGCAGCTTCCGGGCTGAAGCTTTCTTT. Translating gives CASSFRAEAFF.

The chain carries TRBV11-3 and TRBJ1-6, with a weak D call TRBD1 (6 bases). Germline V gene sequence: CDR1 SGHNT, CDR2 YENEEA. The CDR3 has 13 amino acids. Deletions cut 6 bases from V and 6 bases from J, with 9 bases between. The CDR3 DNA reads TGTGCCAGCAGTACAGGGTTTAATTCACCCCTCCACTTT. Its protein product is CASSTGFNSPLHF.

This chain connects TRBV6-1 to TRBJ2-3; weak D call: TRBD2 (6 bases). Germline CDR1 is MNHNS and CDR2 is SASEGT. The CDR3 consists of 15 residues. The ends were cut back, 6 bases at V and 1 base at J, with 14 bases in the middle. CDR3 protein: CASSALAYGTDTQYF. CDR3 in DNA: TGTGCCAGCAGCGCCCTAGCGTATGGCACAGATACGCAGTATTTT.

The chain carries TRBV7-9 and TRBJ2-7; TRBD2 aligns across 8 bases. The CDR3 loop spans 14 amino acids. Germline V gene sequence: CDR1 SEHNR, CDR2 FQNEAQ (reference sequence). J lost 4 bases, V lost 0 bases, and 2 bases had no gene match. The CDR3 reads CASSLAGGVYEQYF. The CDR3, as DNA: TGTGCCAGCAGCTTAGCCGGGGGGGTTTACGAGCAGTACTTC.

The chain has TRBV18 and TRBJ1-5; D gene unclear. This CDR3 has 16 residues. The ends were cut back, 6 bases at V and 2 bases at J, with 17 bases in the middle. CDR1 is KGHSH, CDR2 LQKENI, per germline. CDR3 nucleotide sequence: TGTGCCAGCTCGGCCTTGCCCGGAACAGGCAATCAGCCCCAGCATTTT. Translated: CASSALPGTGNQPQHF.

As for this clone: Other DNA sequences in the sample encode the same CDR3. The chain has TRBV30 and TRBJ2-5; the D gene is possibly TRBD2 (6 bases). Trimming cost V 5 bases and J 5 bases, with 12 bases left between them. The CDR3 contains 12 residues. Germline V lookup: CDR1 GTSNPN, CDR2 SVGIG (reference sequence). The CDR3 spells CAWGGGGETQYF. The DNA of the CDR3 is TGTGCCTGGGGTGGAGGAGGGGAGACCCAGTACTTC.

This chain links TRBV2 with TRBJ2-2; possible D gene TRBD2, 6 bases. The CDR3 is made up of 15 amino acids. Germline values: CDR1 SNHLY, CDR2 FYNNEI. V shed 3 bases and J shed 5 bases, with 13 bases lying between them. The CDR3 DNA reads as TGTGCCAGCAGTGAGGTGGGAGGATTAACCGGGGAGCTGTTTTTT. It translates to CASSEVGGLTGELFF.

This clone was picked up one time. J is TRBJ2-1 and V is TRBV19, with 14 bases identical to TRBD2. With 2 bases clipped from V and 9 bases from J, the junction kept 3 bases outside the gene matches. Germline CDR1 reads LNHDA; CDR2 reads SQIVND (reference sequence). The CDR3 has 15 amino acids. The CDR3 here is CASSIRLAGGGEQFF. DNA of the CDR3: TGTGCCAGTAGTATACGACTAGCGGGAGGGGGTGAGCAGTTCTTC.